Here is one T cell receptor beta chain with its context. Antigen specificity is unknown. The data belong to a study of OX40 agonist ivuxolimab in advanced cancers. Across the study: In this cohort, patients received ivuxolimab, an agonistic anti-OX40 (CD134) antibody.

Blood sampling was done at baseline, cycle 4 day 1, and cycle 7 day 1. Sequencing used immunoSEQ multiplex PCR; TCRdb keeps in-frame clones, though not all of them. The table lists about 33,000 clones, around 85% of them singletons. The CDR3 length is 13 residues. Germline V gene sequence: CDR1 MNHNS, CDR2 SASEGT. V lost 4 bases and J lost 0, with 4 bases in between. The study, taken as a whole, reports: At 0.1 to 3.0 mg/kg, CD4+ and CD8+ blood T cells expanded clonally by week 6. What antigens the expanded peripheral T cells recognized was never established.

This TCR was recovered from an adult with an advanced solid tumor such as melanoma, head and neck, liver or kidney cancer. The specimen was CD4+ or CD8+ T cells sorted from blood, collected in a trial of the OX40 agonist ivuxolimab. This chain uses TRBV6-1 with TRBJ1-5; D unclear. The CDR3 is CASSVNSNQPQHF. The CDR3 region has the DNA TGTGCCAGCAGTGTCAATAGCAATCAGCCCCAGCATTTT.